The T cell receptor beta chain under discussion was sequenced for a study of blood T cell repertoires in COVID-19. Study as a whole: The United States, Italy and Spain were the sources of the acute and convalescent COVID-19 samples. In each case, the material was cDNA or gDNA derived from T cells, B-cell-depleted T cells, or PBMCs.

Generated by immunoSEQ multiplex PCR, the TCRdb table keeps only in-frame clones and is missing some. This sample yields over 300,000 clones, of which 80% to 90% are seen a single time; roughly 2% belongs to the top ten. Symptom resolution, clearance, or two negative PCRs marked the recovered donors of Cohort 3. Germline values: CDR1 LNHDA, CDR2 SQIVND (reference sequence). The CDR3 is 13 amino acids. Deletions cut 4 bases from V and 0 bases from J, with 6 bases between. Sequenced material: PBMCs or T cells enriched from blood (not recorded which). The source is a man in his thirties or forties who had recovered from COVID-19. This chain connects TRBV19 to TRBJ1-2; no definite D call. The CDR3 loop reads CASSTVPNYGYTF. The CDR3 DNA sequence: TGTGCCAGTAGTACAGTTCCTAACTATGGCTACACCTTC. The full variable domain, its missing parts supplied by reference TRBV19 and TRBJ1-2, is DGGITQSPKYLFRKEGQNVTLSCEQNLNHDAMYWYRQDPGQGLRLIYYSQIVNDFQKGDIAEGYSVSREKKESFPLTVTSAQKNPTAFYLCASSTVPNYGYTFGSGTRLTVV.